This paragraph reports one T cell receptor beta chain. This CDR3 contains 14 residues. Germline CDR1 is ENHRY and CDR2 is SYGVKD. Trimming removed 3 bases at V and 5 bases at J, with 13 bases between. This sample is part of a study of blood T cell repertoires in COVID-19. Background on the study: Samples taken during acute and convalescent COVID-19 were collected in the United States, Italy and Spain. T cells, B-cell-depleted T cells, or PBMCs provided the cDNA or gDNA that served as material.

Authors' processing steps: Reference gene primer amplification gave nucleated cell count estimates. Repertoires were generated with immunoSEQ multiplex PCR, while TCRdb's copy carries only in-frame clones and drops some. Clone size and V and J calls were adopted from that table, with D and trimming inferred from the DNA. The profile shows some 230,000 clones, approximately 85% of them singletons. Sequencing was performed on peripheral blood. This receptor was identified in a man aged 35 to 55 with acute or convalescent COVID-19. V usage is TRBV10-3 and J usage is TRBJ1-1; D uncertain. The CDR3 bases are TGTGCCATCAGTGAAATCGGGGTACAGACTGAAGCTTTCTTT. Its protein is CAISEIGVQTEAFF.